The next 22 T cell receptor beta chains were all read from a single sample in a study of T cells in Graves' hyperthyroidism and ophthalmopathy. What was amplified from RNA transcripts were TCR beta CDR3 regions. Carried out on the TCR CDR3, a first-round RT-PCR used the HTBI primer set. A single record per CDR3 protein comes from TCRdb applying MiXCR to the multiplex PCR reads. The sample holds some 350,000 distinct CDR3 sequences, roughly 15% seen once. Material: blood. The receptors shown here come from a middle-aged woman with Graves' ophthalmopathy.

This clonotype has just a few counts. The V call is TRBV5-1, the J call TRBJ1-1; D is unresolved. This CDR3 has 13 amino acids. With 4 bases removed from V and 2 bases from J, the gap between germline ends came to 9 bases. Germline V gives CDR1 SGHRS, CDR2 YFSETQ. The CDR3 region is CASSLTINTEAFF. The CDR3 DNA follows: TGCGCCAGCAGCCTTACTATTAACACTGAAGCTTTCTTT.

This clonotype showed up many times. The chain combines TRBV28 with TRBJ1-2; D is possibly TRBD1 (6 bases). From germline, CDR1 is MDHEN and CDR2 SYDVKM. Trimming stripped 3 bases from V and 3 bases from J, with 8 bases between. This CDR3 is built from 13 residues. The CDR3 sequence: CASSFQGYYGYTF. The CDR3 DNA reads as TGTGCCAGCAGTTTCCAGGGGTACTATGGCTACACCTTC.

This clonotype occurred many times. The CDR3 loop is CASSPGQGTTEAFF. The CDR3 DNA reads TGTGCCAGCTCCCCCGGGCAGGGGACCACTGAAGCTTTCTTT. V gene TRBV18 combines with J gene TRBJ1-1, with TRBD1 as a possible D gene (6 bases). Deletions cut 6 bases from V and 4 bases from J, with 15 bases between. The CDR3 runs 14 residues. Germline lookup yields CDR1 KGHSH and CDR2 LQKENI.

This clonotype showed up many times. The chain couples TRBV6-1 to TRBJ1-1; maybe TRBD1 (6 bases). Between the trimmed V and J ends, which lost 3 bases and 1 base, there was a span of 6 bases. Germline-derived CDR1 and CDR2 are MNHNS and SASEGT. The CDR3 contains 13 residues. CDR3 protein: CASSEGQNTEAFF. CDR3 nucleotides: TGTGCCAGCAGTGAGGGACAGAACACTGAAGCTTTCTTT.

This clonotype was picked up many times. The CDR3 DNA follows: TGTGCCAGCAGCCCAGGGGGTAGGACTGAAGCTTTCTTT. Translated, it gives CASSPGGRTEAFF. The chain employs TRBV28 and TRBJ1-1; 7 bases map to TRBD1. V gave up 6 bases and J gave up 5 bases; unmatched junction bases: 6. The CDR3 covers 13 residues. Per the germline V gene, CDR1 is MDHEN and CDR2 is SYDVKM.

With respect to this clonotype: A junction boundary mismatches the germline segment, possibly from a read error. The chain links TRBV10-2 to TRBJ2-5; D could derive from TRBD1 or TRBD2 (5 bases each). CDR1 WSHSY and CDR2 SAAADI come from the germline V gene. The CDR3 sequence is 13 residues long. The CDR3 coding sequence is TGCGCCAGCCGTGAGGGGAACCAAGAGACCCAGTACTTC. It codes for CASREGNQETQYF.

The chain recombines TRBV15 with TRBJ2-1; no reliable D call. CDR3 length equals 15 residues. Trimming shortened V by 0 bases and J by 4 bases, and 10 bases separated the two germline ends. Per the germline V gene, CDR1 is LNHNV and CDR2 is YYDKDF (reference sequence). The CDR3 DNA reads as TGTGCCACCAGCAGAGAGGCAGGCCCTTACAATGAGCAGTTCTTC. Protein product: CATSREAGPYNEQFF.

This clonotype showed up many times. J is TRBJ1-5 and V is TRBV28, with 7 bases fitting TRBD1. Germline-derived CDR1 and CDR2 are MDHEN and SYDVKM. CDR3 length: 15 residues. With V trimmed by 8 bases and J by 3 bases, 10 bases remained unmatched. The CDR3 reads CASLTPGQYNQPQHF. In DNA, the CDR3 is TGTGCCAGCTTAACCCCGGGACAGTACAATCAGCCCCAGCATTTT.

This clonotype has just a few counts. The CDR3 loop reads CASKRTGGTSTDTQYF. The CDR3 DNA reads as TGCGCCAGCAAGCGAACGGGGGGAACGAGCACAGATACGCAGTATTTT. The gene calls are TRBV5-1 and TRBJ2-3; TRBD2 aligns across 7 bases. The CDR3 runs to 16 residues. V dropped 6 bases and J dropped 0; count of bases not matched to a gene: 10. In germline, CDR1 is SGHRS, CDR2 YFSETQ.

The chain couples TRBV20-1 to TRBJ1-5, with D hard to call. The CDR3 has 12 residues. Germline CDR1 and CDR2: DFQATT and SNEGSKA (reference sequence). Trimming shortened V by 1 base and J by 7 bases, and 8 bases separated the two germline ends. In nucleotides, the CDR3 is TGCAGTGCTAGAGTCGGGGAGCAGCCCCAGCATTTT. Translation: CSARVGEQPQHF.

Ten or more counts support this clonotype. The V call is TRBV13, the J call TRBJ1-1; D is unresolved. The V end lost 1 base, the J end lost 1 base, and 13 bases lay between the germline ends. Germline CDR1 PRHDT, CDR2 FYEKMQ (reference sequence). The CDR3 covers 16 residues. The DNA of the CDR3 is TGTGCCAGCAGCTTAGTGACCCCAACTACGAACACTGAAGCTTTCTTT. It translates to CASSLVTPTTNTEAFF.

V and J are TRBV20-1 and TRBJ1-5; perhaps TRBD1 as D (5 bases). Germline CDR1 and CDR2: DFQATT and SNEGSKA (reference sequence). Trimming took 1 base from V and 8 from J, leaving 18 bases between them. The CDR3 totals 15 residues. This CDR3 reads CSARGSGDQVEPQHF. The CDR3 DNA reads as TGCAGTGCTAGAGGAAGCGGGGACCAAGTGGAGCCCCAGCATTTT.

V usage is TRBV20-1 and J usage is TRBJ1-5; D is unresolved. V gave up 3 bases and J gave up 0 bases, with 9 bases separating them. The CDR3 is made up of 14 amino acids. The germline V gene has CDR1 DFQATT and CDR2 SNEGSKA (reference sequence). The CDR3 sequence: CSASRSSSNQPQHF. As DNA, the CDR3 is TGCAGTGCTAGCAGGTCCTCTAGCAATCAGCCCCAGCATTTT.

CDR3 sequence: CATSRGLQGRFYEQYF. CDR3 sequence (DNA): TGTGCCACCAGCAGAGGACTACAAGGCAGGTTCTACGAGCAGTACTTC. The chain recombines TRBV15 with TRBJ2-7; TRBD2 is a possible D gene (5 bases). CDR3 length equals 16 residues. CDR1 and CDR2 (germline): LNHNV, YYDKDF (reference sequence). Trimming removed 1 base from V and 3 bases from J, with 16 bases in between.

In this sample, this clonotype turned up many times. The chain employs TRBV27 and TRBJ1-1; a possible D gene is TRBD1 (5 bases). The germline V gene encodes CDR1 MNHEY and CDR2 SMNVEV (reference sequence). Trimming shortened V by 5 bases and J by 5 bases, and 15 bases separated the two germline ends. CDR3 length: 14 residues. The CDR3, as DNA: TGTGCCAGCAGTGCCTCCGTGGGGGGGACTGAAGCTTTCTTT. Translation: CASSASVGGTEAFF.

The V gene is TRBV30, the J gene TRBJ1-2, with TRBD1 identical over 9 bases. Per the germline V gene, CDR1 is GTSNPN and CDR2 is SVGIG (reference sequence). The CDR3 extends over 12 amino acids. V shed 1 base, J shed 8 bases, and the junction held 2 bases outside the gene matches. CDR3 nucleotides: TGTGCCTGGAGTGGGGACAGGGACGGCTACACCTTC. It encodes CAWSGDRDGYTF.

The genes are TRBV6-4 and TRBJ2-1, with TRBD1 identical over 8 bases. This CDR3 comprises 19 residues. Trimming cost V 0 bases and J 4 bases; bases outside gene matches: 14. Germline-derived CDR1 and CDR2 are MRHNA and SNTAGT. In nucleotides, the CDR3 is TGTGCCAGCAGTGACTCGACAGGGGTGGTAGCGACTTTTTACAATGAGCAGTTCTTC. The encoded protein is CASSDSTGVVATFYNEQFF.

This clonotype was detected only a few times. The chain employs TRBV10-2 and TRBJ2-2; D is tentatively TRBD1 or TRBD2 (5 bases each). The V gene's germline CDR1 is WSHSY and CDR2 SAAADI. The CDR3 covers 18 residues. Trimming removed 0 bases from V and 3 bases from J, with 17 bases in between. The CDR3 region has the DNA TGCGCCAGCAGTGAGTCTGAGCTGGGACGGACTTACACCGGGGAGCTGTTTTTT. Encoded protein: CASSESELGRTYTGELFF.

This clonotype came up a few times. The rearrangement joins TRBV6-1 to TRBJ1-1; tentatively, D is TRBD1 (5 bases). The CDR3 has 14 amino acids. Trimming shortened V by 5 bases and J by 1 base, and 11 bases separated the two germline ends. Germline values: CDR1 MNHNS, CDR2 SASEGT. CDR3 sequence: CASSTREGNTEAFF. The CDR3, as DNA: TGTGCCAGCAGTACCAGGGAGGGGAACACTGAAGCTTTCTTT.

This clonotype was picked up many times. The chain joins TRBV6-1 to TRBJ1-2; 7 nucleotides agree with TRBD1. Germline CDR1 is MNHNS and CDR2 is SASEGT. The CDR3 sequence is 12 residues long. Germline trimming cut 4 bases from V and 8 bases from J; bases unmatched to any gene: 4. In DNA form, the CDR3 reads TGTGCCAGCAGTGGGGACAGTCGGGGCTACACCTTC. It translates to CASSGDSRGYTF.

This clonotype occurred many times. The CDR3 region is CASSPGLAGGPADTQYF. The CDR3 coding sequence is TGTGCCAGCAGCCCGGGACTAGCGGGAGGACCGGCAGATACGCAGTATTTT. The chain carries TRBV3-1 and TRBJ2-3; 15 bases align to TRBD2. CDR3 length equals 17 residues. Germline V gene sequence: CDR1 LGHDT, CDR2 YNNKEL (reference sequence). J gave up 4 bases and V 4 bases, and 6 bases lay outside the gene matches.

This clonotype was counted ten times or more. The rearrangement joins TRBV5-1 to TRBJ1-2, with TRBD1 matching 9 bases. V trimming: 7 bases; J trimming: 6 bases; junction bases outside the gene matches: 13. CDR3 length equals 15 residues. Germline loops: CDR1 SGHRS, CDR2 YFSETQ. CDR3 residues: CASRMFTGTGNGYTF. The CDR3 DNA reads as TGCGCCAGCCGTATGTTCACCGGGACAGGGAATGGCTACACCTTC.